The sequence of this TCR beta chain was determined in a study of radiation and T cells in renal cell carcinoma. CDR3 size: 15 residues. The V end lost 3 bases, the J end lost 10 bases, and 16 bases lay between the germline ends. Germline V gene lookup returns CDR1 MNHNS and CDR2 SASEGT. TCRdb keeps only in-frame clones here, not all; method: immunoSEQ multiplex PCR. Counted here are some 150,000 clones, approximately 88% occurring once; the ten biggest clones make up approximately 13%. Stated time point: blood 2 weeks post-SBRT. Stated treatment: 15 Gy SBRT to primary tumor, nephrectomy 4 weeks later.

V usage is TRBV6-1 and J usage is TRBJ1-6; TRBD1 might be the D (5 bases). Sequencing used blood, obtained from a patient whose treatment included radiotherapy and nephrectomy. This TCR came from a woman in her 50s with renal cell carcinoma. Written as DNA, the CDR3 is TGTGCCAGCAGTGAGCAGGGTCAAAGTGGCTCACCCCTCCACTTT. It translates to CASSEQGQSGSPLHF.